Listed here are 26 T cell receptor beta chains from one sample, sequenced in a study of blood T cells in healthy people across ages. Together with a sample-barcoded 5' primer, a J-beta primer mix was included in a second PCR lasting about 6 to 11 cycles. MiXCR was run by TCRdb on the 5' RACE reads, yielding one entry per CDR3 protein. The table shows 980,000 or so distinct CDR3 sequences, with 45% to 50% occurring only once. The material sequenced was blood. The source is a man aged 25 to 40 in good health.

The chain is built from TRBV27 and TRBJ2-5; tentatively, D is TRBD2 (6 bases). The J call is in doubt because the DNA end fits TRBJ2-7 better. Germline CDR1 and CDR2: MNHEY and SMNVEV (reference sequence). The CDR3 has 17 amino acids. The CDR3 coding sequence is TGTGCCAGCAGTTTATCGCCCTGGAGGGGTAGTTCCTACGAGCAGTACTTC. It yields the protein CASSLSPWRGSSYEQYF.

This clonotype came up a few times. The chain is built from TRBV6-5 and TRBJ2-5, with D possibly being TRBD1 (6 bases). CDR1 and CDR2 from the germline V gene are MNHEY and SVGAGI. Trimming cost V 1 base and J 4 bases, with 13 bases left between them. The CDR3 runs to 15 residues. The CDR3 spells CASSYLRTEGETQYF. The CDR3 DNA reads TGTGCCAGCAGTTACTTAAGGACAGAAGGAGAGACCCAGTACTTC.

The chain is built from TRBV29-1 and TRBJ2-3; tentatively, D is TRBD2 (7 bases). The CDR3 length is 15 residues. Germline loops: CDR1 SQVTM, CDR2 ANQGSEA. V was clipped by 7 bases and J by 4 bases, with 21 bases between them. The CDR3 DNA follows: TGCAGCGGGAGGGGGGGGTGGAACGTAGCAGATACGCAGTATTTT. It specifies CSGRGGWNVADTQYF.

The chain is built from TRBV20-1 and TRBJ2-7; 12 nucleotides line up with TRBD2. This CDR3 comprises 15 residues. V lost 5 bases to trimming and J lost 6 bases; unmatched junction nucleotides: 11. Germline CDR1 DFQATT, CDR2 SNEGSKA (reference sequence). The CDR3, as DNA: TGCAGTGCTTCTTTACGGACTAGCGGGGCGGGCGAGCAGTACTTC. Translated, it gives CSASLRTSGAGEQYF.

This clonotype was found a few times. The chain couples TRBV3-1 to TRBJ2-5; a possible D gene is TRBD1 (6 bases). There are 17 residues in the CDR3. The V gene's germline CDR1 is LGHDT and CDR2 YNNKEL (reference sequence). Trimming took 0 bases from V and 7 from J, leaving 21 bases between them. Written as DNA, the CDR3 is TGTGCCAGCAGCCAAGACCGACAGGCTGAATTTTTTGGGACCCAGTACTTC. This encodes CASSQDRQAEFFGTQYF.

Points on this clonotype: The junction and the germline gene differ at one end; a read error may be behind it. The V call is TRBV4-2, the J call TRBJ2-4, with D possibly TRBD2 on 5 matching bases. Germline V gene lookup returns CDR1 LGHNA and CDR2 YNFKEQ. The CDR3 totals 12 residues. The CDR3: CVSSQGSGDQYF. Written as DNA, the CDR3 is TGTGTCAGCAGCCAAGGAAGCGGCGATCAGTACTTC.

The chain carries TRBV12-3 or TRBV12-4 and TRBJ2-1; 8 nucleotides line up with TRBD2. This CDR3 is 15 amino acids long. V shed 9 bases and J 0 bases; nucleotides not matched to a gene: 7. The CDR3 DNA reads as TGTGCCAGAGGGGCGGGAGGCTCCTCCTACAATGAGCAGTTCTTC. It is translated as CARGAGGSSYNEQFF.

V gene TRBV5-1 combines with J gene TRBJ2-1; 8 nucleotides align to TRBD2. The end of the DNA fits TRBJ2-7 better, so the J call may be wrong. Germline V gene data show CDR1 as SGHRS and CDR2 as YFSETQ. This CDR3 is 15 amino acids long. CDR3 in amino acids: CASSLSGGQVNEQYF. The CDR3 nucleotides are TGCGCCAGCAGCCTCTCGGGGGGGCAGGTCAATGAGCAGTACTTC.

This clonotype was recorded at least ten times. CDR3 residues: CASSQGIGEQYF. The CDR3 nucleotides read TGTGCCAGCAGCCAAGGGATCGGGGAGCAGTACTTC. The chain couples TRBV3-1 to TRBJ2-7, with no clear D. The CDR3 has 12 residues. Per the germline V gene, CDR1 is LGHDT and CDR2 is YNNKEL (reference sequence). Trimming pared 1 base from V and 7 bases from J, leaving 8 bases between.

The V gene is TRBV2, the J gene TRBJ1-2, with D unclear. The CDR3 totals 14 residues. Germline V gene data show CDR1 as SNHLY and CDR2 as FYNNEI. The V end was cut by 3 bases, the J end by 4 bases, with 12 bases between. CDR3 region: CASSEGSGSYGYTF. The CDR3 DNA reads TGTGCCAGCAGTGAGGGAAGTGGCAGCTATGGCTACACCTTC.

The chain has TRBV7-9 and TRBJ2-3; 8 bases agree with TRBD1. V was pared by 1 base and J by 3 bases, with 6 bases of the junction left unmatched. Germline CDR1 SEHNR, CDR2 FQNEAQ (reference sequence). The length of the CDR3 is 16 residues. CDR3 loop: CASSLDSRGPTDTQYF. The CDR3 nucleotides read TGTGCCAGCAGCTTAGATAGCAGGGGGCCGACAGATACGCAGTATTTT. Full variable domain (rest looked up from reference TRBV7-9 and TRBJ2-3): DTGVSQNPRHKITKRGQNVTFRCDPISEHNRLYWYRQTLGQGPEFLTYFQNEAQLEKSRLLSDRFSAERPKGSFSTLEIQRTEQGDSAMYLCASSLDSRGPTDTQYFGPGTRLTVL.

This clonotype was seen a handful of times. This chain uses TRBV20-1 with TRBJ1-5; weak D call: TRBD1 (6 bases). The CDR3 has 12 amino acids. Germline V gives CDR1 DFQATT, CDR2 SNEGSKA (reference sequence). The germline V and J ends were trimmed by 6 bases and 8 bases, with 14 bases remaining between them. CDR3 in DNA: TGCAGTGCAGGAAGGGGGATCGAGCCCCAGCATTTT. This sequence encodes CSAGRGIEPQHF.

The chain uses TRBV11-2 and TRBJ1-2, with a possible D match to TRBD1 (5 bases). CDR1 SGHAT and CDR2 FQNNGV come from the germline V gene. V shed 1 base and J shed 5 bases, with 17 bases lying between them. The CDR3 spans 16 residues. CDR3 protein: CASSLGAGTGRYGYTF. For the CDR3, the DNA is TGTGCCAGCAGCTTAGGTGCAGGGACTGGTCGGTATGGCTACACCTTC.

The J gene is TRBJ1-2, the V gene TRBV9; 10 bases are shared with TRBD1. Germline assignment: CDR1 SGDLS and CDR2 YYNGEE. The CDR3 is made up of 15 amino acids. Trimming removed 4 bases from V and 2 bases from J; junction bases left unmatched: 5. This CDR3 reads CASSPRTGGNYGYTF. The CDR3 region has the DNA TGTGCCAGCAGCCCCCGGACAGGGGGGAACTATGGCTACACCTTC.

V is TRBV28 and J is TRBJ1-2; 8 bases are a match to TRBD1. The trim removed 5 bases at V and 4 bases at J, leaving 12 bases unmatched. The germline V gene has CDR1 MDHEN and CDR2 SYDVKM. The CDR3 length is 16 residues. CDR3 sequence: CASSPTGELGFYGYTF. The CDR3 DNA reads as TGTGCCAGCAGTCCGACAGGGGAGCTGGGTTTCTATGGCTACACCTTC.

The chain's CDR3 is CSARAPPMGGTGGTQYF. The DNA for the CDR3 is TGCAGTGCTAGAGCCCCACCCATGGGGGGGACAGGGGGTACGCAGTATTTT. The V and J genes are TRBV20-1 and TRBJ2-3; 11 nucleotides agree with TRBD1. The CDR3 has 17 residues. The germline gives CDR1 DFQATT, CDR2 SNEGSKA (reference sequence). V lost 1 base and J lost 8; bases outside the gene matches: 14.

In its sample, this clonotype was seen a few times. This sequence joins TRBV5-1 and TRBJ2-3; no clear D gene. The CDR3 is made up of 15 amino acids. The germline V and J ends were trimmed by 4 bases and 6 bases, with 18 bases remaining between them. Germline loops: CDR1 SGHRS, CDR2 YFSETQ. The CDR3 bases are TGCGCCAGCAGCCCCTACACAGCTGATAGGGATACGCAGTATTTT. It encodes CASSPYTADRDTQYF.

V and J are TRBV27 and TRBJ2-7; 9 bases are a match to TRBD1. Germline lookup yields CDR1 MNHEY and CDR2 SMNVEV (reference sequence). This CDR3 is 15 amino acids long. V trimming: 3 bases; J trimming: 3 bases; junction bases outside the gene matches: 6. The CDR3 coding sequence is TGTGCCAGCAGTTTCTCCGGGACAGGGATCTACGAGCAGTACTTC. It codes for CASSFSGTGIYEQYF.

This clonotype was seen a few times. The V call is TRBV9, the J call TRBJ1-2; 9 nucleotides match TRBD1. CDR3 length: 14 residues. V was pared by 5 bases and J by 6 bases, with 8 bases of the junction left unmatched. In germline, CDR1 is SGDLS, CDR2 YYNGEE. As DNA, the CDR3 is TGTGCCAGCAGTATACAGGGGGCCAAGGATGGCTACACCTTC. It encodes CASSIQGAKDGYTF.

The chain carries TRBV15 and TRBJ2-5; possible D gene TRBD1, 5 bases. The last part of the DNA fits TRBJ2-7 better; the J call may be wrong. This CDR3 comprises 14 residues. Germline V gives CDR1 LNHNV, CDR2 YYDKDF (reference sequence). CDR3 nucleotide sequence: TGTGCCACCAGTCCCGACAGAATCTCCTACGAGCAGTACTTC. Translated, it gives CATSPDRISYEQYF.

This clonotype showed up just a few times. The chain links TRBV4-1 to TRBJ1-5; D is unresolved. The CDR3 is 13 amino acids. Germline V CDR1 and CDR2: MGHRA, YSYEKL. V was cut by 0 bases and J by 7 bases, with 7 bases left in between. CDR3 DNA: TGCGCCAGCAGCCAAGAAATTTGGCAGCCCCAGCATTTT. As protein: CASSQEIWQPQHF.

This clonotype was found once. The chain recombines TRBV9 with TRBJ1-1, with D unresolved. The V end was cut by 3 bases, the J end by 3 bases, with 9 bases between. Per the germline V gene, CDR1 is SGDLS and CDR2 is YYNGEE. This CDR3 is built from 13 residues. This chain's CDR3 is CASSERVYTEAFF. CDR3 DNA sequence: TGTGCCAGCAGCGAAAGGGTTTACACTGAAGCTTTCTTT.

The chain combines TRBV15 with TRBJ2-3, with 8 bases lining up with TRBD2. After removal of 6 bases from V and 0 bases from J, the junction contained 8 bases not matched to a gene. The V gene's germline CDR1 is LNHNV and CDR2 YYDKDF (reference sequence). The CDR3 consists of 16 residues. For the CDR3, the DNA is TGTGCCACCAGAACTAGCGGACTATATAGCACAGATACGCAGTATTTT. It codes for CATRTSGLYSTDTQYF.

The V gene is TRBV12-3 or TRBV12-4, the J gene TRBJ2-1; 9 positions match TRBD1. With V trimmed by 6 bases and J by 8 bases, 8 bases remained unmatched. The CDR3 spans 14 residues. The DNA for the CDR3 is TGTGCCAGCAGCGGGACAGGGAGACACGATGAGCAGTTCTTC. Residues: CASSGTGRHDEQFF.

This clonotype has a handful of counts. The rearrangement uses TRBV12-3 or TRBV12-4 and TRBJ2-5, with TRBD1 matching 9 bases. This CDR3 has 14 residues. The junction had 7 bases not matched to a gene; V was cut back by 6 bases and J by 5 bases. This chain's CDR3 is CASSRGQGLETQYF. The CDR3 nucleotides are TGTGCCAGCAGCCGCGGACAGGGGTTGGAGACCCAGTACTTC.

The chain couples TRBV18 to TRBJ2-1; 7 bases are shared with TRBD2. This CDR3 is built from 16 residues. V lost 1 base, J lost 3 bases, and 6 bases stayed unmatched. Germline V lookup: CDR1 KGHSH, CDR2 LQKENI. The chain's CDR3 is CASSPLTLANYNEQFF. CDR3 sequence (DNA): TGTGCCAGCTCACCACTTACACTAGCGAACTACAATGAGCAGTTCTTC.